The clone carrying this T cell receptor beta chain was counted a few times. Its antigen is unidentified. The data were obtained in a study of T cells in Graves' hyperthyroidism and ophthalmopathy. Regarding the study as a whole: Most expanded thyroid clonotypes above 0.001 also appeared in blood.

RNA transcripts served as the template for amplifying TCR beta CDR3 regions. A first-round RT-PCR of the TCR CDR3 used the HTBI primer set. TCRdb re-called the multiplex PCR reads through MiXCR, storing one row per CDR3 protein. The sample lists 450,000 to 500,000 distinct CDR3 sequences, about 20% seen once, with approximately 49% in the top ten. The CDR3 consists of 16 residues. The V segment lost 1 base and the J segment 5 bases; nucleotides outside the gene matches: 5. The source of this sequence is a woman in her 70s with Graves' ophthalmopathy. Sequencing was carried out using blood. This chain joins TRBV12-3 or TRBV12-4 and TRBJ2-2; 9 nucleotides line up with TRBD2. In DNA, the CDR3 is TGTGCCAGCAGTTTAGGGGGTAGCGGGGGTACCGGGGAGCTGTTTTTT. It is translated as CASSLGGSGGTGELFF.